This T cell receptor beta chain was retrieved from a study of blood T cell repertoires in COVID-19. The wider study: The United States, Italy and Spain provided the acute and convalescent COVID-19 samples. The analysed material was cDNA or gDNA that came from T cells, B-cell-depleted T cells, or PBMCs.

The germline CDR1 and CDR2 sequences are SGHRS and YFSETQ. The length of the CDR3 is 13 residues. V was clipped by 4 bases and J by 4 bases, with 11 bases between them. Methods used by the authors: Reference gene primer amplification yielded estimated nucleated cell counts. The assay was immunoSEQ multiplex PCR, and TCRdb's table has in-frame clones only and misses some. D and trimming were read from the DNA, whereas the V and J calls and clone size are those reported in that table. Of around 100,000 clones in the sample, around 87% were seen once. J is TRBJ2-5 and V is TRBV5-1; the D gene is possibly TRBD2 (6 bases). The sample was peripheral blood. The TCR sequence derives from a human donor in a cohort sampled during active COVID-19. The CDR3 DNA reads TGCGCCAGCAGCGGAGGGATCTCAGAGACCCAGTACTTC. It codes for CASSGGISETQYF.